The rows below give T cell receptor beta chains drawn from one sample of a study of blood T cell repertoires in COVID-19. Measured with immunoSEQ multiplex PCR; TCRdb has only the in-frame clones, and not every one. The sample contains some 200,000 clones, about 80% of which appear only once. What was sequenced was peripheral blood. The receptors derive from a woman aged 60-75 years with acute or convalescent COVID-19. Each CDR3 is given with its conserved first and last residue. A D gene is named only where the DNA matches it firmly. Not all rows give a size; the values are once, few, many and, for expanded clones, a class.

TRBV2,NA,NA,TRBJ1-2,TGTGCCAGCAGTGTTGGGCCTAACTATGGCTACACCTTC,CASSVGPNYGYTF
TRBV14,NA,NA,TRBJ1-1,TGTGCCAGCAGCCAAGTGGACACTTACACTGAAGCTTTCTTT,CASSQVDTYTEAFF
TRBV19,NA,NA,TRBJ1-1,TGTGCCAGTAGGGGAGACATAATCATGAACACTGAAGCTTTCTTT,CASRGDIIMNTEAFF
TRBV5-1,NA,NA,TRBJ1-1,TGCGCCAGCAGCTGGAACCAGGGCAACACTGAAGCTTTCTTT,CASSWNQGNTEAFF
TRBV7-2,NA,NA,TRBJ2-6,TGTGCCAGCAGCTTAGCGCCTCAGGGTTCAGGGGCCAACGTCCTGACTTTC,CASSLAPQGSGANVLTF
TRBV10-3,NA,NA,TRBJ1-2,TGTGCCATCAGTGAGAATTCACCAGGGGTGGATGGCTACACCTTC,CAISENSPGVDGYTF
TRBV9,few,NA,TRBJ2-5,TGTGCCAGCAGCGTAGGCCCGGGTGGGGAGGAGGAGACCCAGTACTTC,CASSVGPGGEEETQYF
TRBV24-1,once,NA,TRBJ2-3,TGTGCCACCAGTGGCCCCGGGAGCACAGATACGCAGTATTTT,CATSGPGSTDTQYF
TRBV27,NA,NA,TRBJ2-3,TGTGCCAGCGGCCTCACAGATACGCAGTATTTT,CASGLTDTQYF
TRBV29-1,NA,NA,TRBJ1-1,TGCAGCGTCCAAGGGGGATTGAACACTGAAGCTTTCTTT,CSVQGGLNTEAFF
TRBV10-2,NA,NA,TRBJ2-4,TGCGCCAGCGCAGCTAACAGGCCATTCGGAGCCAAAAACATTCAGTACTTC,CASAANRPFGAKNIQYF
TRBV7-3,once,NA,TRBJ1-1,TGTGCCAGCAGCTTCAATAGGGAGGCCACTGAAGCTTTCTTT,CASSFNREATEAFF
TRBV7-2,NA,NA,TRBJ2-2,TGTGCCAGCAGCTTAGCGATTAGCGCCGGGGGCGGGGAGCTGTTTTTT,CASSLAISAGGGELFF
TRBV2,NA,NA,TRBJ2-1,TGTGCCAGCAGTGTAAGATTCGGGACTTCCGACAATGAGCAGTTCTTC,CASSVRFGTSDNEQFF
TRBV5-6,NA,NA,TRBJ1-2,TGTGCCAGCAGCCTCTCCCCAACAGGGCAGGTTTATGGCTACACCTTC,CASSLSPTGQVYGYTF
TRBV2,NA,NA,TRBJ2-7,TGTGCCAGCAGACAGGGAGATGGTTACGGGCAGTACTTC,CASRQGDGYGQYF
TRBV9,NA,TRBD2,TRBJ2-3,TGTGCCAGCAGCGTAGAAGCGGGGGGGTTCACAGATACGCAGTATTTT,CASSVEAGGFTDTQYF
TRBV30,NA,NA,TRBJ1-3,TGTGCCTGGCGGGGATTTAACACCATATATTTT,CAWRGFNTIYF
TRBV4-2,NA,TRBD2,TRBJ2-1,TGTGCCAGCAGCCAAGATTTAGCGGGGGGGCGGGTAGAGCAGTTCTTC,CASSQDLAGGRVEQFF
TRBV15,once,TRBD1,TRBJ2-7,TGTGCCACCAGCAGAGAATGGGACAGGGTTTCCTACGAGCAGTACTTC,CATSREWDRVSYEQYF
TRBV6-2/TRBV6-3,NA,NA,TRBJ1-1,TGTGCCAGCAGTTTGGGGAGGACTGAAGCTTTCTTT,CASSLGRTEAFF
TRBV2,once,NA,TRBJ1-6,TGTGCCAGCAGTCGAATACGGTTCAATTCACCCCTCCACTTT,CASSRIRFNSPLHF
TRBV6-2/TRBV6-3,NA,NA,TRBJ1-2,TGTGCCAGCAGTTACGAGACCGGGACTCCCCTTATTAACTATGGCTACACCTTC,CASSYETGTPLINYGYTF
TRBV19,NA,TRBD1,TRBJ1-2,TGTGCCAGTAGTATCGGACAGGGGTTCTCTGGCTACACCTTC,CASSIGQGFSGYTF
TRBV3-1/TRBV3-2,NA,NA,TRBJ2-5,TGTGCCAGCAGCCAATCGGTCAGGGGCCGGAGGGAGACCCAGTACTTC,CASSQSVRGRRETQYF
TRBV4-2,NA,NA,TRBJ2-7,TGTGCCAGCAGCCAGCAGGCAGGCGACTACGAGCAGTACTTC,CASSQQAGDYEQYF
TRBV27,NA,TRBD1,TRBJ2-1,TGTGCCAGCAGTTTGGATCCACCGGGACAGGGCCCCTACAATGAGCAGTTCTTC,CASSLDPPGQGPYNEQFF
TRBV15,once,NA,TRBJ2-2,TGTGCCACCAGTGGAGTGAACACCGGGGAGCTGTTTTTT,CATSGVNTGELFF
TRBV6-1,once,TRBD1,TRBJ1-3,TGTGCCAGCAGTGGTTGGACAGGGGGTAAAGGAAACACCATATATTTT,CASSGWTGGKGNTIYF
TRBV28,NA,NA,TRBJ2-5,TGTGCCAGCAGTTCCCCCCTATCGTACCAAGAGACCCAGTACTTC,CASSSPLSYQETQYF
TRBV19,NA,NA,TRBJ1-5,TGTGCCAGTAGTACCCTTTGGGGCTCACATCAGCCCCAGCATTTT,CASSTLWGSHQPQHF
TRBV4-1,few,TRBD1,TRBJ2-7,TGCGCCAGCAGGAAAACGGACAGGGGGCGTCAAGAGCAGTACTTC,CASRKTDRGRQEQYF
TRBV3-1/TRBV3-2,NA,NA,TRBJ1-1,TGTGCCAGCAGCCAAACAGGGAACACTGAAGCTTTCTTT,CASSQTGNTEAFF
TRBV3-1/TRBV3-2,NA,TRBD1,TRBJ2-7,TGTGCCAGCAGCTACCGGGACAGCTCCTACGAGCAGTACTTC,CASSYRDSSYEQYF
TRBV6-6,NA,NA,TRBJ1-1,TGTGCCAGCAGTTCCCAGTCAACCACTGAAGCTTTCTTT,CASSSQSTTEAFF
TRBV7-8,NA,TRBD1,TRBJ1-3,TGTGCCAGCAGCACGGGGGACAGGGCTGGAGGAAACACCATATATTTT,CASSTGDRAGGNTIYF
TRBV6-6,few,NA,TRBJ1-5,TGTGCCAGCAGTCCATTTCAGAACCAGCCCCAGCATTTT,CASSPFQNQPQHF
TRBV4-2,NA,NA,TRBJ2-3,TGTGCCAGCAGCCAAGGATCGTGGGTTTCAGGGCTGGCAGATACGCAGTATTTT,CASSQGSWVSGLADTQYF
TRBV6-2/TRBV6-3,NA,TRBD1,TRBJ1-1,TGTGCCAGCAGTTACCACAGGGGGGACACTGAAGCTTTCTTT,CASSYHRGDTEAFF
TRBV7-2,once,NA,TRBJ1-2,TGTGCCAGCAGCCCCTCGGGGGGGCAAGGCTATGGCTACACCTTC,CASSPSGGQGYGYTF
TRBV5-6,NA,TRBD2,TRBJ2-7,TGTGCCAGCAGCTTGGCGCGGGGACTAGCGGAATACGAGCAGTACTTC,CASSLARGLAEYEQYF
TRBV29-1,NA,NA,TRBJ1-1,TGCAGCGCCTCGACAGCGAACACTGAAGCTTTCTTT,CSASTANTEAFF
TRBV7-8,NA,TRBD1,TRBJ1-5,TGTGCCAGCAGCTTAGAGGCAGGGGGAGTTGGTCAGCCCCAGCATTTT,CASSLEAGGVGQPQHF
TRBV4-3,NA,NA,TRBJ2-7,TGCGCCAGCAGCCAAGCTGGGGGGGCCCCCTACGAGCAGTACTTC,CASSQAGGAPYEQYF
TRBV11-1,NA,NA,TRBJ2-7,TGTGCCAGCAGCTTGTTACAGGGTCGCAGCTCCTACGAGCAGTACTTC,CASSLLQGRSSYEQYF
TRBV30,NA,NA,TRBJ2-2,TGTGCCTGGAGGCCGGCGGGTGGCTGGCTGTTTTTT,CAWRPAGGWLFF
TRBV11-2,NA,TRBD2,TRBJ2-5,TGTGCCAGCAGCTCGAATACCCCGGGGGGGATGGAGACCCAGTACTTC,CASSSNTPGGMETQYF
TRBV19,NA,NA,TRBJ1-5,TGTGCCAGTAGTGGGAGGGCAGGTCAGCCCCAGCATTTT,CASSGRAGQPQHF
TRBV4-1,NA,NA,TRBJ1-2,TGCGCCAGCAGCCGGTCGGGGACTCCAGTGGGTGGCTACACCTTC,CASSRSGTPVGGYTF
TRBV9,NA,NA,TRBJ1-2,TGTGCCAGCAGCGTAGACGCGGCAGGGGCGCGTGTCTTC,CASSVDAAGARVF
TRBV18,NA,NA,TRBJ1-4,TGTGCCAGCTCACCTGGGGCGGCTAATGAAAAACTGTTTTTT,CASSPGAANEKLFF
TRBV2,NA,TRBD2,TRBJ2-5,TGTGCCAGCAGGCCCGGGACTAGCGGCGAGACCCAGTACTTC,CASRPGTSGETQYF
TRBV25-1,NA,NA,TRBJ2-5,TGTGCCAGCAGTGAATATAGCGGAAAAGAGACCCAGTACTTC,CASSEYSGKETQYF
TRBV28,NA,NA,TRBJ2-5,TGTGCCAGCAGTTTATCCCGCAGGCGCAAAGAGACCCAGTACTTC,CASSLSRRRKETQYF
TRBV14,NA,TRBD1,TRBJ2-7,TGTGCCAGCAGCCGGACAGGGGGCCTCTACGAGCAGTACTTC,CASSRTGGLYEQYF